These 26 T cell receptor beta chains were all obtained from the same sample, sequenced in a study of CD8 T cells in Susac syndrome. RNA, at about 0.45 to 1 ug, was reverse transcribed with random hexamers. TCRdb passed the immunoSEQ multiplex PCR reads through MiXCR, listing each CDR3 protein once. The table lists 55,000 to 70,000 distinct CDR3 sequences, 95% of them singletons. The source material was CD8+ T cells from PBMCs. The origin of the receptors is a human donor in good health.

The rearrangement uses TRBV5-6 and TRBJ1-1; D gene unclear. Trimming shortened V by 4 bases and J by 8 bases, and 12 bases separated the two germline ends. Per germline, CDR1 SGHDT and CDR2 YYEEEE. The CDR3 is made up of 12 amino acids. CDR3 in amino acids: CASSVETREAFF. The CDR3 DNA is TGTGCCAGCAGCGTGGAAACTAGGGAAGCTTTCTTT.

The chain combines TRBV16 with TRBJ1-3; D gene ambiguous. The CDR3 sequence is 11 residues long. The germline CDR1 and CDR2 sequences are KGHSY and FQNENV. V was pared by 5 bases and J by 1 base, with 0 bases between. This CDR3 is CASSSGNTIYF. The CDR3 DNA sequence: TGTGCCAGCAGCTCTGGAAACACCATATATTTT.

The CDR3 nucleotides are TGTGCCAGCAGTTCGGAGTCTCCGCAGTACTTC. The encoded protein is CASSSESPQYF. This chain joins TRBV12-3 or TRBV12-4 and TRBJ2-7; D gene uncertain. The CDR3 has 11 amino acids. V lost 4 bases and J lost 9, with 10 bases in between.

The rearrangement links TRBV7-9 to TRBJ1-3; maybe TRBD1 (5 bases). Looked up from germline, CDR1 is SEHNR and CDR2 is FQNEAQ (reference sequence). CDR3 length: 17 amino acids. The V end was cut by 6 bases, the J end by 6 bases, with 24 bases between. The CDR3 is CASRSGAAGNFENTIYF. The CDR3 DNA follows: TGTGCCAGCAGATCCGGGGCGGCAGGGAACTTTGAAAACACCATATATTTT.

This chain links TRBV30 with TRBJ2-2, with D possibly TRBD1 on 6 matching bases. The V end lost 5 bases, the J end lost 4 bases, and 11 bases lay between the germline ends. The CDR3 consists of 13 residues. Germline V gene lookup returns CDR1 GTSNPN and CDR2 SVGIG (reference sequence). In nucleotides, the CDR3 is TGTGCCTGGGACCGCAGGGGCACCGGGGAGCTGTTTTTT. Its protein is CAWDRRGTGELFF. Using reference TRBV30 and TRBJ2-2 for the parts outside the CDR3, the full variable domain is SQTIHQWPATLVQPVGSPLSLECTVEGTSNPNLYWYRQAAGRGLQLLFYSVGIGQISSEVPQNLSASRPQDRQFILSSKKLLLSDSGFYLCAWDRRGTGELFFGEGSRLTVL.

This rearrangement joins TRBV4-3 to TRBJ2-2, with D possibly TRBD1 on 6 matching bases. With 4 bases removed from V and 2 bases from J, the gap between germline ends came to 11 bases. Germline V gene lookup returns CDR1 LGHNA and CDR2 YSLEER. The CDR3 spans 15 residues. Here the CDR3 DNA reads TGCGCCAGCAGCCCACGGACAGCAAACACCGGGGAGCTGTTTTTT. This codes for CASSPRTANTGELFF.

The chain joins TRBV29-1 to TRBJ1-1, with TRBD1 as a possible D gene (5 bases). Trimming took 3 bases from V and 5 from J, leaving 16 bases between them. Germline V gene sequence: CDR1 SQVTM, CDR2 ANQGSEA. CDR3 length: 14 amino acids. In DNA, the CDR3 is TGCAGCGTTGACTTTTGGGGGAGTGGGACTGAAGCTTTCTTT. As protein: CSVDFWGSGTEAFF. Full variable domain (missing parts from reference TRBV29-1 and TRBJ1-1): SAVISQKPSRDICQRGTSLTIQCQVDSQVTMMFWYRQQPGQSLTLIATANQGSEATYESGFVIDKFPISRPNLTFSTLTVSNMSPEDSSIYLCSVDFWGSGTEAFFGQGTRLTVV.

In this sample, this clonotype turned up once. The V call is TRBV4-1, the J call TRBJ1-5; TRBD1 matches 8 bases. J lost 6 bases, V lost 0 bases, and 4 bases had no gene match. Germline V gene lookup returns CDR1 MGHRA and CDR2 YSYEKL. The CDR3 has 15 residues. CDR3 nucleotides: TGCGCCAGCAGCCAAGAAGGACAGGGAGTTCAGCCCCAGCATTTT. Translated: CASSQEGQGVQPQHF.

V usage is TRBV19 and J usage is TRBJ1-6; D unclear. Germline values: CDR1 LNHDA, CDR2 SQIVND (reference sequence). The CDR3 contains 12 residues. V dropped 5 bases and J dropped 8 bases, with 7 bases sitting between them. CDR3 DNA: TGTGCCAGTAGTCGCAGTTATTCACCCCTCCACTTT. Protein sequence: CASSRSYSPLHF.

This rearrangement joins TRBV7-9 to TRBJ1-5, with D unclear. V lost 6 bases to trimming and J lost 1 base, with 10 bases between them. Germline CDR1 is SEHNR and CDR2 is FQNEAQ (reference sequence). The CDR3 sequence is 14 residues long. In DNA, the CDR3 is TGTGCCAGCAGTCTTCGGGAGAGCAATCAGCCCCAGCATTTT. Its protein is CASSLRESNQPQHF.

In this sample, this clonotype turned up a few times. The chain has TRBV5-1 and TRBJ1-1; no firm D call. The germline CDR1 and CDR2 sequences are SGHRS and YFSETQ. The CDR3 totals 12 residues. V lost 0 bases and J lost 5, with 5 bases in between. Here the CDR3 reads CASSLDVTEAFF. DNA of the CDR3: TGCGCCAGCAGCTTGGATGTTACTGAAGCTTTCTTT.

V and J are TRBV7-9 and TRBJ2-7; unclear D gene. V lost 5 bases, J lost 1 base, and 15 bases lay in between. CDR1 is SEHNR and CDR2 is FQNEAQ in the germline V gene (reference sequence). The CDR3 is 15 amino acids. The CDR3 coding sequence is TGTGCCAGCAGCCCATGTCGGGCCGAGTCCTACGAGCAGTACGTC. This sequence encodes CASSPCRAESYEQYV.

This chain joins TRBV18 and TRBJ2-1, with 7 bases matching TRBD1. Germline CDR1 KGHSH, CDR2 LQKENI. The CDR3 totals 14 residues. With V trimmed by 2 bases and J by 6 bases, 4 bases remained unmatched. The CDR3 is CASSPATGSNEQFF. DNA for the CDR3: TGTGCCAGCTCACCAGCGACAGGGAGCAATGAGCAGTTCTTC.

This chain's CDR3 is CASSLPNEKLFF. In DNA form, the CDR3 reads TGTGCCAGCAGCCTCCCAAATGAAAAACTGTTTTTT. The gene calls are TRBV12-3 or TRBV12-4 and TRBJ1-4; no definite D call. This CDR3 spans 12 amino acids. The V and J ends lost 6 bases and 5 bases respectively, with 7 bases between them.

Only one count was recorded for this clonotype. The rearrangement uses TRBV7-9 and TRBJ2-7; D gene uncertain. The germline gives CDR1 SEHNR, CDR2 FQNEAQ (reference sequence). Trimming cost V 5 bases and J 3 bases, with 14 bases left between them. The CDR3 runs to 14 residues. CDR3 amino acids: CASSLEPDRYEQYF. In nucleotides, the CDR3 is TGTGCCAGCAGCCTTGAACCGGACCGCTACGAGCAGTACTTC.

The chain recombines TRBV12-3 or TRBV12-4 with TRBJ2-4; D is tentatively TRBD1 or TRBD2 (5 bases each). CDR3 size: 15 residues. V was shortened by 8 bases and J by 5 bases, with 19 bases between the two germline ends. The CDR3 sequence: CASLPGGDRQNIQYF. The CDR3, as DNA: TGTGCCAGCCTGCCTGGGGGAGACAGACAAAACATTCAGTACTTC.

The chain employs TRBV29-1 and TRBJ1-1; 7 bases align to TRBD1. Germline CDR1 and CDR2: SQVTM and ANQGSEA. This CDR3 comprises 14 residues. CDR3 protein: CSGEGRQGNTEAFF. The DNA for the CDR3 is TGCAGTGGAGAGGGGCGACAGGGGAACACTGAAGCTTTCTTT. The whole variable domain, filled in from reference TRBV29-1 and TRBJ1-1, reads SAVISQKPSRDICQRGTSLTIQCQVDSQVTMMFWYRQQPGQSLTLIATANQGSEATYESGFVIDKFPISRPNLTFSTLTVSNMSPEDSSIYLCSGEGRQGNTEAFFGQGTRLTVV.

The V and J genes are TRBV5-1 and TRBJ1-2; 7 positions agree with TRBD1. Trimming removed 3 bases from V and 8 bases from J; junction bases left unmatched: 13. The CDR3 sequence is 15 residues long. Germline CDR1 and CDR2: SGHRS and YFSETQ. CDR3 in DNA: TGCGCCAGCAGCTACCTCTCGACAGGGCTCGAGGGCTACACCTTC. Translated, it gives CASSYLSTGLEGYTF.

V usage is TRBV19 and J usage is TRBJ2-3; no reliable D call. This CDR3 spans 13 amino acids. The V gene's germline CDR1 is LNHDA and CDR2 SQIVND (reference sequence). V lost 6 bases and J 6 bases, leaving 13 bases between the germline ends. CDR3 nucleotide sequence: TGTGCCAGTAGCCTCCTGCATGCCGATACGCAGTATTTT. Translation: CASSLLHADTQYF.

V gene TRBV6-6 combines with J gene TRBJ1-1, with D tentatively TRBD1 (5 bases). CDR1 MNHNY and CDR2 SVGAGI come from the germline V gene (reference sequence). This CDR3 region has 13 residues. V was cut by 2 bases and J by 6 bases, with 10 bases left in between. The CDR3 region is CASSYPDSSEAFF. The CDR3 nucleotides are TGTGCCAGCAGTTACCCCGACAGCTCTGAAGCTTTCTTT.

The CDR3 region has the DNA TGTGCCAGCAGCGTTTCCGGGGCACCAATATCACCCCTCCACTTT. It specifies CASSVSGAPISPLHF. The chain combines TRBV9 with TRBJ1-6, with D possibly matching TRBD1 (5 bases). Per germline, CDR1 SGDLS and CDR2 YYNGEE. Deletions cut 2 bases from V and 10 bases from J, with 16 bases between. This CDR3 spans 15 amino acids. Combining the CDR3 with reference TRBV9 and TRBJ1-6 gives the whole variable domain DSGVTQTPKHLITATGQRVTLRCSPRSGDLSVYWYQQSLDQGLQFLIQYYNGEERAKGNILERFSAQQFPDLHSELNLSSLELGDSALYFCASSVSGAPISPLHFGNGTRLTVT.

The chain carries TRBV5-6 and TRBJ2-4; no clear D. The CDR3 extends over 11 amino acids. The V and J ends lost 0 bases and 13 bases respectively, with 8 bases between them. The germline CDR1 and CDR2 sequences are SGHDT and YYEEEE. CDR3 bases: TGTGCCAGCAGCTTGGGAACAGCCCAGTACTTC. It codes for CASSLGTAQYF.

The V gene is TRBV11-1, the J gene TRBJ2-5, with 12 bases lining up with TRBD2. The V and J ends lost 4 bases and 2 bases, in that order; junction bases with no gene match: 20. This CDR3 region has 21 residues. Germline V CDR1 and CDR2: SGHAT, FQDESV (reference sequence). CDR3 nucleotides: TGTGCCAGCAGCTCGACATTCCTGACTAGCGGGGGTCGAGGTCGGCAAGAGACCCAGTACTTC. Encoded protein: CASSSTFLTSGGRGRQETQYF. The full variable domain, with the rest looked up from reference TRBV11-1 and TRBJ2-5, is EAEVAQSPRYKITEKSQAVAFWCDPISGHATLYWYRQILGQGPELLVQFQDESVVDDSQLPKDRFSAERLKGVDSTLKIQPAELGDSAMYLCASSSTFLTSGGRGRQETQYFGPGTRLLVL.

The chain joins TRBV6-5 to TRBJ2-2; a possible D gene is TRBD1 (6 bases). The CDR3 extends over 15 amino acids. Germline-derived CDR1 and CDR2 are MNHEY and SVGAGI. With 6 bases removed from V and 4 bases from J, the gap between germline ends came to 15 bases. CDR3 nucleotides: TGTGCCAGCAGGGTCTGGGACATTAGCACCGGGGAGCTGTTTTTT. Protein sequence: CASRVWDISTGELFF.

The chain has TRBV7-9 and TRBJ1-1; D perhaps matches TRBD1 (5 bases). V gave up 5 bases and J gave up 0 bases, with 13 bases separating them. There are 15 residues in the CDR3. In germline, CDR1 is SEHNR, CDR2 FQNEAQ (reference sequence). In nucleotides, the CDR3 is TGTGCCAGCAGCACAACAGGAAGTCTGAACACTGAAGCTTTCTTT. Its protein is CASSTTGSLNTEAFF.

This rearrangement joins TRBV4-3 to TRBJ1-1; no definite D call. CDR3 length equals 15 residues. With 0 bases removed from V and 3 bases from J, the gap between germline ends came to 11 bases. Germline CDR1 and CDR2: LGHNA and YSLEER. As DNA, the CDR3 is TGCGCCAGCAGCCAAGATCGGGTTGGGGACACTGAAGCTTTCTTT. Its translation is CASSQDRVGDTEAFF.